This T cell receptor (beta chain) originates from a study of T cell responses to AZD1222 COVID-19 vaccine. General observations from the study: Nearly half of spike-specific TCRs reportedly target unmutated variant regions. White British donors predominated, females outnumbered males, and clonal diversity was possibly underestimated. It was only a handful of AZD1222 recipients who were seropositive at baseline. Spike-specific TCR repertoires showed rising breadth and depth after two AZD1222 doses.

TCRdb's table, derived via immunoSEQ multiplex PCR, lists solely in-frame clones and lacks some. The sample includes about 140,000 clones, around 90% seen only once; the top ten take about 7.5%. The CDR3 is 14 residues long. Germline CDR1 and CDR2: SGHAT and FQNNGV. The ends were cut back, 5 bases at V and 2 bases at J, with 11 bases in the middle. Worth noting for this clone: Antigen unknown.

This rearrangement joins TRBV11-2 to TRBJ2-3; no firm D call. Sequenced here: peripheral blood, sampled 28 days after the second dose of the MenACWY control vaccine. The receptor comes from an adult who received the MenACWY meningococcal vaccine as a control. For the CDR3, the DNA is TGTGCCAGCAGCCAAGACGGGTACACAGATACGCAGTATTTT. Encoded protein: CASSQDGYTDTQYF.